This T cell receptor beta chain was sequenced during a study of T cell clones after liver transplantation. The data were produced by immunoSEQ multiplex PCR, yet TCRdb's version contains in-frame clones alone and is incomplete. This sample yields some 110,000 clones, of which 90% are seen a single time; roughly 0.83% belongs to the top ten. The CDR3 totals 11 residues. Between the trimmed V and J ends, which lost 3 bases and 5 bases, there was a span of 3 bases. In germline, CDR1 is ENHRY, CDR2 SYGVKD. This chain links TRBV10-3 with TRBJ2-3; D remains unclear. This sample comprised CD4+ T cells from blood, obtained 12 months after liver transplant. This TCR was sampled from a human patient who received a liver transplant. T cells may partly derive from the graft donor. The CDR3 DNA reads TGTGCCATCAGTGATATAGATACGCAGTATTTT. As protein: CAISDIDTQYF.